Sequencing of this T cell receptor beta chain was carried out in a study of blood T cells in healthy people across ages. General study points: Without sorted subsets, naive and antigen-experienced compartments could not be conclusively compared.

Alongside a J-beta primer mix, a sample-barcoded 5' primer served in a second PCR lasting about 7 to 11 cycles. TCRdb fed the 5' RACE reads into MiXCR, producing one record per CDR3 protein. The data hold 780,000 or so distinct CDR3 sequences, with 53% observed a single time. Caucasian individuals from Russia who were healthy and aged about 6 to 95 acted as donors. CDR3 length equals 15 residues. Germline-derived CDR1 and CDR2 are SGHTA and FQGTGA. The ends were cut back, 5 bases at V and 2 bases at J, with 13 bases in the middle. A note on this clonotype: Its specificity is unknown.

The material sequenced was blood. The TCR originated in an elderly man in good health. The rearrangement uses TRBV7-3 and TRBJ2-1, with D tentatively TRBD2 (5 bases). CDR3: CASSVSGNPYNEQFF. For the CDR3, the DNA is TGTGCCAGCAGCGTATCGGGAAACCCCTACAATGAGCAGTTCTTC.